This entry features one TCR beta chain sequence. Its antigen is not identified. These data are taken from a study of T-cell memory formation after mild COVID-19. V lost 4 bases, J lost 4 bases, and 16 bases lay in between. The CDR3 extends over 14 amino acids. CDR1 is DFQATT and CDR2 is SNEGSKA in the germline V gene (reference sequence). General study points: Most CD4+ clones that shrank were in CM and EM, while CD8+ ones turned up in EMRA. Pre-infection memory showed some responding clones, and this suggested that cross-reactive memory joined. Clones contracting over day 15 to 85 were CD4/CD8 balanced, with later expanders leaning CD4+.

Sample barcodes and UMIs were carried by the TCR alpha and TCR beta cDNA libraries that 5'RACE generated with constant-segment primers. TCRdb recomputed calls from the 5' RACE reads with MiXCR, one row per CDR3 protein. The data contain approximately 60,000 distinct CDR3 sequences, more than 8% of them singletons. This rearrangement joins TRBV20-1 to TRBJ1-2; D is perhaps TRBD1 (5 bases). The sequence was obtained from a man aged 18 to 30 who had mild COVID-19 (a few samples of this study predate the infection). Cell type and time point are not known. Specimen: PBMCs or a T cell subset sorted from them (not recorded which). The CDR3 loop reads CSAIESGTIYGYTF. As DNA, the CDR3 is TGCAGTGCTATAGAGTCCGGGACTATCTATGGCTACACCTTC.